The clone carrying this T cell receptor (beta chain) has more than one count but fewer than ten. Time point of the sample: persistent/refractory GD, antithyroid drugs over 5 years with positive TRAb. Extracted PBMC RNA gave rise to the TCR library. Germline loops: CDR1 MDHEN, CDR2 SYDVKM. The CDR3 is made up of 15 amino acids. V shed 3 bases and J shed 0 bases, with 11 bases lying between them. This entry comes from a study of regulatory T cells in long-lasting Graves disease. Combining iRepertoire HTBI primers with Arm-PCR of CDR3 regions, the authors built TCR beta libraries. TCRdb recomputed calls from the multiplex PCR reads with MiXCR, one row per CDR3 protein. The sample holds over 650,000 distinct CDR3 sequences, about 32% seen once.

The source of this sequence is a female donor with Graves disease. The sample consisted of peripheral blood mononuclear cells (PBMCs), taken when the disease was refractory, from a patient treated with antithyroid drugs. This sequence joins TRBV28 and TRBJ1-2; D uncertain. CDR3 sequence (DNA): TGTGCCAGCAGTTTGGTGGGAGTAGCTAACTATGGCTACACCTTC. This sequence encodes CASSLVGVANYGYTF.